This T cell receptor beta chain was captured in a study of blood T cells in healthy people across ages (dated by TCRdb to about 2015). The study in broad terms: In model experiments, template switching captured roughly one uniquely barcoded TCR beta cDNA molecule for every two T cells. Four age groups were formed from the donors: young (average around 15 years), middle-aged (more than 35), aged (62) and long-lived (more than 75). The study measured age-related changes in TCR beta repertoire diversity using deep sequencing normalized with unique cDNA molecular identifiers. Two additional independent replicas of 1 million unique cDNA reads from the same blood draw were analyzed for two donors (one aged 18 to 29 and one aged 80 or older). Overall results and qualifications from the work: There was a strong correlation between observed TCR beta diversity and the percentage of naive T cells measured by flow cytometry. As age increased, observed TCR beta diversity per million T cells dropped in a roughly linear way, and a significant reduction was already evident by age 40. Estimates of total diversity based on one million sequenced T cells were regarded as lower bounds and as underestimates. Because donor CMV infection status was unknown, age-related changes in expanded clonotypes were potentially confounded. Conclusive comparison of naive and antigen-experienced compartments was prevented by the profiling of bulk unsorted PBMCs. Compared with the aged group, the long-lived group had more naive CD4+ T cells, fewer expanded clones and increased TCR diversity, suggesting age selection.

The roughly 39 donors, aged roughly 6 to 95 years, were systemically healthy Caucasian individuals from Russia. Roughly 9.5 milliliters of peripheral blood were drawn from each donor into EDTA-treated Vacutainer tubes. Ficoll-Paque density-gradient centrifugation was used to isolate PBMCs, with at least 6.5 million obtained per sample. Total RNA was extracted from PBMCs with Trizol reagent, with at least 5 micrograms obtained per sample. Naive CD45RAhigh/CD27high T cell percentages were measured by flow cytometry on a PBMC aliquot from every donor. The method behind the library was 5' RACE. Sequencer: Illumina HiSeq 2500. A second PCR of roughly 7 to 11 cycles was performed with a sample-barcoded 5' primer and a J-beta primer mix. A unique molecular identifier was introduced onto each TCR beta cDNA molecule by a template-switch 5' adaptor carrying 12 random nucleotides. At least 2.5 million CDR3-containing paired-end reads were obtained from each sample. First-strand cDNA was synthesized from all RNA with the Mint cDNA synthesis kit, primed by a TRBC-specific oligonucleotide. Following uracil-DNA glycosylase treatment, all cDNA underwent a first 18-cycle PCR with the universal primers M1SS and BC2_uni_R. Per the authors' processing: For normalization, 1 million high-quality reads were randomly selected from each sample, with every read carrying a distinct molecular identifier. Reads with shared molecular identifiers were discarded instead of being binned into consensus sequences. MiTCR, with a Q25 quality threshold and the strictest error-elimination algorithm, was used for CDR3 identification, clonotype clustering and error correction. A nonparametric unseen species model with Euler transformation was used to estimate lower-bound total TCR beta diversity. Using fastp at Q25 and MiXCR, TCRdb reprocessed the public reads and kept productive beta chains. Identical CDR3 protein sequences are pooled into one entry, listed with their most common genes and DNA. In this record, the V and J calls reflect TCRdb's handling and not the investigators' own analysis. The sample table lists roughly 500,000 distinct CDR3 sequences, 24% of them with a count of one. The ten largest clones capture under 9% of the sample.

On this clonotype: Its antigen is unknown. Per-nucleotide qualities are absent, and no much larger clonotype sits a single base away.

The germline V gene (reference sequence) provides CDR1 DFQATT and CDR2 SNEGSKA. At the junction V is shortened by 7 bases and J by 6 bases, with 14 bases in between. From its cysteine to its phenylalanine, the CDR3 spans 12 amino acids. Only the CDR3 DNA stays, 36 bases, in frame from base 1. This sample was also put to use in a study of T cells of mothers and their children. The second study also describes: Nine systemically healthy Caucasian individuals served as donors, namely three mothers together with their six children. cDNA synthesis used all of the extracted RNA, with 1.5 ug of RNA in each 15 ul reaction. In the second PCR, sample barcodes and 2-4 random nucleotides were introduced via the M1S primer. Over 8 million TCR beta CDR3 reads were obtained for each mother, and 2.5 million to 3 million reads were obtained for each child. TCR recombination output is similarly shaped by thymic selection in related and unrelated pairs, with a minor effect exerted by inherited differences. Related mother-child pairs always showed normalized repertoire overlap that was slightly higher than in unrelated mother-child pairs, though the difference was never significant. Persistent microchimeric T cell clones were not detected, at a sensitivity of approximately 100 clones per million clonotypes. The study used deep NGS to compare TCR beta repertoires of mothers and children, seeking features distinguishing related mother-child pairs from unrelated individuals. On average, the children were roughly 11 +/- 4 years old, while the mothers were approximately 41 +/- 4 years old. After adapter ligation with NEBNext reagents, the libraries were sequenced on Illumina HiSeq 2000 with 100+100 nt paired-end reads. To avoid cross-contamination, the mother libraries and the child libraries were prepared a month apart and sequenced in separate runs. For each donor, between 500,000 and 2,000,000 distinct TCR beta clonotypes were identified. Naive TCR beta clonotypes were estimated from low-frequency clonotypes matched to each donor's FACS-determined naive share, without sorting.

What was sequenced was blood. The receptor's source is a boy aged 5-17 years in good health. The chain is made from TRBV20-1 and TRBJ2-3; the D gene cannot be resolved beyond TRBD1 or TRBD2, each matching 5 bases. The nucleotide sequence is TGCAGTGGAGGTGGGGGAATGGATACGCAGTATTTT. It translates as CSGGGGMDTQYF.